This T cell receptor (beta chain) derives from a study of T-cell reconstitution after alpha-beta-depleted transplantation in children. CDR1 and CDR2 (germline): SQVTM, ANQGSEA. CDR3 size: 14 residues. The junction had 9 bases not matched to a gene; V was cut back by 7 bases and J by 1 base. Preparation of the TCRbeta library was carried out with unique molecular identifiers. TCRdb re-called the PCR reads through MiXCR, storing one row per CDR3 protein. Here the sample spans 500,000 or so distinct CDR3 sequences, approximately 29% being singletons. This clonotype was picked up one time. Sequences were derived from PBMCs from the stem cell graft donor, sampled from the stem cell graft. The rearrangement joins TRBV29-1 to TRBJ1-1; 7 bases fit TRBD1. The receptor comes from a human donor who donated a stem cell graft to a child with aplastic anemia. This CDR3 is CSAHRQGSNTEAFF. DNA of the CDR3: TGCAGCGCTCACCGACAGGGATCGAACACTGAAGCTTTCTTT.